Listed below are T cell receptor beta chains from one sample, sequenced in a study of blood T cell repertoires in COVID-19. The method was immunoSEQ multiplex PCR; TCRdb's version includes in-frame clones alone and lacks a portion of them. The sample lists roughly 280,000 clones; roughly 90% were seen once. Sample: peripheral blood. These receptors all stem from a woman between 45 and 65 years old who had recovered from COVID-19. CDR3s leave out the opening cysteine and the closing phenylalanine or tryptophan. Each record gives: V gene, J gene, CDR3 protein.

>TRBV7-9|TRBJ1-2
ASSHRDRITNYGYT
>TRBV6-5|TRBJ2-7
ASSYGRQGYEQY
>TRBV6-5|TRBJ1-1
ASTYRGRGTEAF
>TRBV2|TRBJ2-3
ASSRGLAGLTDTQY
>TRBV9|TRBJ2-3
ASSVAGGRTDTQY
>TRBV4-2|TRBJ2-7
ASSQKYRGRSYEQY
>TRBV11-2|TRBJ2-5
ASSRSRETQY
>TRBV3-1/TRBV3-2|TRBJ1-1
ASSQEEYRGNTEAF
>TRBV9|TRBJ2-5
ASSVDVSGGGTQY
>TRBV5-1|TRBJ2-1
ASSLGGSYNEQF
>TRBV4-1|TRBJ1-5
ASSQDLNSNQPQH
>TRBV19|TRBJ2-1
ASKAGGPSYNEQF
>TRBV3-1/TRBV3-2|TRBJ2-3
ASSQGRGDTQY
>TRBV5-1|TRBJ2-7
ASSLEKEGDEQY
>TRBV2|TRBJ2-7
ASFGGDRTPY
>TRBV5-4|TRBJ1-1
ASSSGTGLNTEAF
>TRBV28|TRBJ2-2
ASLGQNTGELF
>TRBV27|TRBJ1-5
ASSDTSSNQPQH
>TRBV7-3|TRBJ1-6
ASSAGQIGSPLH
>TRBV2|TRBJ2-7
ASSELDYEQY
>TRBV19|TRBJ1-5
ASSGQVFNQPQH
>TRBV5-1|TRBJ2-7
ASSFSGPQGSYEQY
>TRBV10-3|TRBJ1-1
AISVKQDTEAF
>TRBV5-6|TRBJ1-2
ASSVAGGVYGYT
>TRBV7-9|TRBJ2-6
ASSLGLAGSSGANVLT
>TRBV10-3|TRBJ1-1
AIRRTGDFAF
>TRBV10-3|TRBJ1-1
AISDRGHVEAF
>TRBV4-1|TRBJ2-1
ASSQVTSGTQSYNEQF
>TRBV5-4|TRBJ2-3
ATNFRDNTDTQY
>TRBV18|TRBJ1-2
ASSPLGVYGYT
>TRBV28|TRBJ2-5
ASVVGLGGETQY
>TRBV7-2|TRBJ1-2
ASSLTPENLSGYT
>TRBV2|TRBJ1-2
ASSKRGGSNYGYT
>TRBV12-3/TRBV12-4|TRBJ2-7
ASTPGDHEQY
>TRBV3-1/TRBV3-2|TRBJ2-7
ASSLFAGIGQSYEQY
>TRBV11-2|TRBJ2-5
ASSPLAGGPGETQY
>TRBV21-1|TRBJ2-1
ASAKGNRLVRGTF
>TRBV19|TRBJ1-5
ASSLRETNQPQH
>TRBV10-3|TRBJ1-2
AIRPERFANYGYT
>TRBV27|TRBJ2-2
ASSLIGLADFTGELF
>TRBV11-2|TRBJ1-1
ASSFSGNTEAF
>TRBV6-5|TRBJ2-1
ASRPSDYNEQF
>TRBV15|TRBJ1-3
ATAGGPGNTIY
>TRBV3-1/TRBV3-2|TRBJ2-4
ASSPEGGLAKNIQY